This TCR beta chain emerged from a study of T cell clones after liver transplantation. Turning to the study itself: Post-transplant blood was tracked for graft-donor-reactive T cell clones identified in a pre-transplant mixed lymphocyte reaction. Patients counted as tolerant after at least one year off all immunosuppression, enzymes not exceeding twice normal.

The assay was immunoSEQ multiplex PCR, and TCRdb's table has in-frame clones only and misses some. The sample has 40,000 to 65,000 clones; approximately 88% are singletons. CDR1 and CDR2 from the germline V gene are LNHDA and SQIVND (reference sequence). After removal of 7 bases from V and 3 bases from J, the junction contained 3 bases not matched to a gene. This CDR3 is 13 amino acids long. Findings and limits, study-wide: A larger donor-reactive than third-party decline suggested partial antigen-specific deletion. Post-transplant time points were not standardized, so conclusions are preliminary.

This clone counts as medium-sized. Its antigen is not identified. The origin of this receptor is a human donor who received a liver transplant. The material sequenced was CD4+ T cells from blood, taken before liver transplant. The chain is built from TRBV19 and TRBJ2-1; the match to TRBD1 covers 7 bases. This CDR3 is CASNRGLYNEQFF. In DNA form, the CDR3 reads TGTGCCAGTAACAGGGGCCTCTACAATGAGCAGTTCTTC.